The 32 T cell receptor beta chains below were found in one sample sequenced in a study of Graves' ophthalmopathy and Graves' hyperthyroidism. Scientists amplified the TCR beta CDR3 regions from RNA transcripts. HTBI primers primed a first-round RT-PCR, and a second-round multiplex PCR followed. TCRdb redid the calling of the multiplex PCR reads with MiXCR, one entry per CDR3 protein. The repertoire consists of over a million distinct CDR3 sequences, with about 40% occurring once and the leading ten covering around 10%. Sequenced material: peripheral blood or thyroid tissue (not recorded which). These receptors came from an adult man with Graves' hyperthyroidism.

This clonotype came up a few times. This chain uses TRBV30 with TRBJ1-1; D perhaps matches TRBD1 (5 bases). The CDR3 is 11 residues long. V dropped 6 bases and J dropped 5 bases, with 10 bases sitting between them. Looked up from germline, CDR1 is GTSNPN and CDR2 is SVGIG (reference sequence). The CDR3 DNA reads as TGTGCCTGCTCCGAGGGGACTGAAGCTTTCTTT. As protein: CACSEGTEAFF. Combining the CDR3 with reference TRBV30 and TRBJ1-1 gives the whole variable domain SQTIHQWPATLVQPVGSPLSLECTVEGTSNPNLYWYRQAAGRGLQLLFYSVGIGQISSEVPQNLSASRPQDRQFILSSKKLLLSDSGFYLCACSEGTEAFFGQGTRLTVV.

This clonotype occurred once. The V gene is TRBV29-1, the J gene TRBJ1-1; possibly TRBD1 for D (5 bases). V dropped 5 bases and J dropped 5 bases, with 12 bases sitting between them. There are 12 residues in the CDR3. Germline V gives CDR1 SQVTM, CDR2 ANQGSEA. The chain's CDR3 is CSVPGTGTEAFF. CDR3 coding DNA: TGCAGCGTTCCCGGGACGGGGACTGAAGCTTTCTTT. Combining the CDR3 with reference TRBV29-1 and TRBJ1-1 gives the whole variable domain SAVISQKPSRDICQRGTSLTIQCQVDSQVTMMFWYRQQPGQSLTLIATANQGSEATYESGFVIDKFPISRPNLTFSTLTVSNMSPEDSSIYLCSVPGTGTEAFFGQGTRLTVV.

About this clonotype itself: Relative to the germline gene, one junction end is altered; a read error may explain this. V usage is TRBV19 and J usage is TRBJ2-5, with D tentatively TRBD2 (6 bases). CDR3 length: 14 amino acids. CDR1 and CDR2 (germline): LNHDA, SQIVND (reference sequence). The CDR3 loop reads CASSKESSGETKYF. CDR3 sequence (DNA): TGTGCTAGTAGTAAGGAGAGTTCGGGGGAGACCAAGTACTTC.

Points on this clonotype: A much larger clonotype is one base distant, so this may be a read error. The gene calls are TRBV7-9 and TRBJ1-1; TRBD1 agrees at 7 bases. This CDR3 is built from 15 residues. The V gene end was trimmed by 4 bases and the J gene end by 10 bases; junction bases not matched to a gene: 15. CDR1 and CDR2 (germline): SEHNR, FQNEAQ (reference sequence). The CDR3 reads CASSSAWDRGAGAFF. Written as DNA, the CDR3 is TGTGCCAGCAGCTCAGCCTGGGACAGAGGCGCTGGAGCTTTCTTT.

This clonotype was observed a few times. DNA for the CDR3: TGCAGTGCTAGGAAACAGGCGCTGGGGGAAGGGCCCCAGCATTTT. Its translation: CSARKQALGEGPQHF. The J gene is TRBJ1-5, the V gene TRBV20-1; perhaps TRBD1 as D (5 bases). Germline values: CDR1 DFQATT, CDR2 SNEGSKA (reference sequence). CDR3 length: 15 amino acids. V dropped 3 bases and J dropped 9 bases, with 21 bases sitting between them.

The chain joins TRBV6-4 to TRBJ1-3; TRBD1 aligns across 7 bases. The germline V gene has CDR1 MRHNA and CDR2 SNTAGT. Trimming removed 5 bases from V and 10 bases from J; junction bases left unmatched: 14. This CDR3 spans 15 amino acids. CDR3 coding DNA: TGTGCCAGCAGTAACACAGGGGCGCGAGTGGAGACCATATATTTT. Residues: CASSNTGARVETIYF.

This rearrangement joins TRBV4-2 to TRBJ2-3; TRBD2 matches at 7 bases. Trimming at V came to 3 bases and at J to 2 bases, leaving 5 bases not matched to a gene. The CDR3 contains 15 residues. From germline, CDR1 is LGHNA and CDR2 YNFKEQ. The CDR3 coding sequence is TGTGCCAGCAGCCAGGGAGGGAGTTTCACAGATACGCAGTATTTT. As protein: CASSQGGSFTDTQYF.

This chain uses TRBV15 with TRBJ2-7; weak D call: TRBD2 (6 bases). The germline V gene encodes CDR1 LNHNV and CDR2 YYDKDF (reference sequence). CDR3 length: 14 amino acids. Trimming removed 0 bases at V and 2 bases at J, with 8 bases between. The CDR3 protein is CATSREGGPYEQYF. CDR3 in DNA: TGTGCCACCAGCAGAGAGGGGGGACCCTACGAGCAGTACTTC.

The rearrangement uses TRBV10-3 and TRBJ1-3; D remains ambiguous. Germline assignment: CDR1 ENHRY and CDR2 SYGVKD. The CDR3 is made up of 13 amino acids. V lost 5 bases, J lost 2 bases, and 7 bases lay in between. In DNA form, the CDR3 reads TGTGCCATCAGTAACGCGGCTGGAAACACCATATATTTT. This gives the protein CAISNAAGNTIYF.

This clonotype showed up many times. The CDR3 DNA reads TGCGCCAGCAGCCAAGATCGGACAGCACGCCAAGAGACCCAGTACTTC. Amino acid sequence: CASSQDRTARQETQYF. V gene TRBV4-1 combines with J gene TRBJ2-5, with D possibly being TRBD1 (6 bases). Trimming removed 0 bases at V and 1 base at J, with 12 bases between. The germline V gene has CDR1 MGHRA and CDR2 YSYEKL. The CDR3 has 16 amino acids.

As for this clonotype: A much larger clone differs from this one at a single base, so this may be a read error. J is TRBJ2-5 and V is TRBV5-6, with a possible D match to TRBD1 (6 bases). Germline V gene sequence: CDR1 SGHDT, CDR2 YYEEEE. The CDR3 is 14 amino acids. The CDR3 reads CASTQLRGKEAQYF. In DNA, the CDR3 is TGTGCCAGCACTCAACTTAGGGGGAAAGAGGCCCAGTACTTC. Full variable domain (outside the CDR3, taken from reference TRBV5-6 and TRBJ2-5): DAGVTQSPTHLIKTRGQQVTLRCSPKSGHDTVSWYQQALGQGPQFIFQYYEEEERQRGNFPDRFSGHQFPNYSSELNVNALLLGDSALYLCASTQLRGKEAQYFGPGTRLLVL.

This clonotype was picked up a small number of times. This chain's CDR3 is CATSYGASSGANVLTF. The CDR3 nucleotides read TGTGCCACCAGTTACGGCGCAAGCTCTGGGGCCAACGTCCTGACTTTC. This chain connects TRBV24-1 to TRBJ2-6; D gene uncertain. This CDR3 comprises 16 residues. Trimming shortened V by 6 bases and J by 0 bases, and 11 bases separated the two germline ends. Germline V lookup: CDR1 KGHDR, CDR2 SFDVKD.

This clonotype was counted ten times or more. The rearrangement uses TRBV10-2 and TRBJ1-1, with D possibly being TRBD1 (5 bases). V was cut by 3 bases and J by 0 bases, with 8 bases left in between. Germline lookup yields CDR1 WSHSY and CDR2 SAAADI. This CDR3 is built from 14 residues. The CDR3 loop reads CASSEYRLNTEAFF. In DNA, the CDR3 is TGCGCCAGCAGTGAATACAGGTTGAACACTGAAGCTTTCTTT.

The chain carries TRBV5-1 and TRBJ1-4; D is perhaps TRBD1 (5 bases). V gave up 2 bases and J gave up 8 bases, with 13 bases separating them. The CDR3 is 14 amino acids. Per germline, CDR1 SGHRS and CDR2 YFSETQ. The CDR3 bases are TGCGCCAGCAGCTTAAGGGGCAGACGCGAAAAACTGTTTTTT. Its protein product is CASSLRGRREKLFF.

The chain combines TRBV7-2 with TRBJ1-5; D is perhaps TRBD1 (6 bases). Germline V gives CDR1 SGHTA, CDR2 FQGNSA. CDR3 size: 15 residues. Trimming cost V 4 bases and J 4 bases, with 14 bases left between them. The DNA of the CDR3 is TGTGCCAGCAGCTATCAACAGGGCTGGAATCAGCCCCAGCATTTT. This gives the protein CASSYQQGWNQPQHF.

The V gene is TRBV4-1, the J gene TRBJ2-7; tentative D call: TRBD2 (5 bases). V gave up 1 base and J gave up 0 bases, with 13 bases separating them. Germline V gives CDR1 MGHRA, CDR2 YSYEKL. The CDR3 spans 16 residues. CDR3 region: CASSQVEGSGSYEQYF. In DNA, the CDR3 is TGCGCCAGCAGCCAAGTAGAGGGCAGTGGCTCCTACGAGCAGTACTTC.

This clonotype came up a few times. The gene calls are TRBV19 and TRBJ2-7, with TRBD2 matching over 10 bases. The CDR3 sequence is 14 residues long. J was trimmed by 5 bases and V by 7 bases; bases with no gene match: 8. Per the germline V gene, CDR1 is LNHDA and CDR2 is SQIVND (reference sequence). The DNA of the CDR3 is TGTGCCAGTACGAGGGCTAGCGGGAGTCACGAGCAGTACTTC. Its translation is CASTRASGSHEQYF.

This clonotype was recorded a few times. J is TRBJ1-3 and V is TRBV7-2; D is uncertain. The CDR3 has 14 amino acids. Trimming stripped 2 bases from V and 7 bases from J, with 12 bases between. Germline V gene lookup returns CDR1 SGHTA and CDR2 FQGNSA. The CDR3 nucleotides read TGTGCCAGCAGCTTAAGAGGGTTAAGCAACACCATATATTTT. Residues: CASSLRGLSNTIYF.

This clonotype has only a few counts. The J gene is TRBJ1-6, the V gene TRBV6-6; no clear D gene. With 2 bases removed from V and 6 bases from J, the gap between germline ends came to 11 bases. This CDR3 is built from 15 residues. Germline lookup yields CDR1 MNHNY and CDR2 SVGAGI (reference sequence). The CDR3 protein is CASSYANSANSPLHF. The CDR3 region has the DNA TGTGCCAGCAGTTACGCGAACTCCGCTAATTCACCCCTCCACTTT.

This sequence joins TRBV6-6 and TRBJ1-4; D is possibly TRBD1 (6 bases). V lost 5 bases, J lost 8 bases, and 15 bases lay in between. The CDR3 loop spans 14 amino acids. Germline V gene sequence: CDR1 MNHNY, CDR2 SVGAGI (reference sequence). The CDR3 bases are TGTGCCAGCAGTCTTATAGCGGGGGGCGAAAAACTGTTTTTT. Its protein is CASSLIAGGEKLFF.

This clonotype was seen ten or more times. The chain combines TRBV29-1 with TRBJ2-7, with 9 bases fitting TRBD2. The ends lost 6 bases at V and 6 bases at J; junction bases unmatched: 9. This CDR3 has 13 amino acids. The V gene's germline CDR1 is SQVTM and CDR2 ANQGSEA. CDR3 DNA sequence: TGCAGCGTAAAGACTAGCGGCGATTTCGAGCAGTACTTC. This gives the protein CSVKTSGDFEQYF.

This clonotype has more than one count but fewer than ten. The chain links TRBV2 to TRBJ2-5, with a possible D match to TRBD2 (5 bases). CDR1 is SNHLY and CDR2 is FYNNEI in the germline V gene. This CDR3 contains 13 residues. V shed 3 bases and J shed 10 bases, with 15 bases lying between them. The CDR3 spells CASSDNLVGSQYF. The CDR3, as DNA: TGTGCCAGCAGTGACAATTTGGTGGGGAGCCAGTACTTC.

The gene calls are TRBV9 and TRBJ1-2; 10 nucleotides align to TRBD1. CDR1 is SGDLS and CDR2 is YYNGEE in the germline V gene. The CDR3 extends over 12 amino acids. J lost 12 bases, V lost 3 bases, and 5 bases had no gene match. The CDR3 DNA is TGTGCCAGCAGCGGACAAGACAGGGGGCACACCTTC. Protein sequence: CASSGQDRGHTF. The full variable domain, in which reference TRBV9 and TRBJ1-2 provide the parts outside the CDR3, is DSGVTQTPKHLITATGQRVTLRCSPRSGDLSVYWYQQSLDQGLQFLIQYYNGEERAKGNILERFSAQQFPDLHSELNLSSLELGDSALYFCASSGQDRGHTFGSGTRLTVV.

This clonotype was found many times. This chain joins TRBV9 and TRBJ2-2; no clear D. V dropped 0 bases and J dropped 0 bases, with 6 bases sitting between them. Germline CDR1 SGDLS, CDR2 YYNGEE. The CDR3 covers 15 residues. In DNA, the CDR3 is TGTGCCAGCAGCGTAGGGGTTACGAACACCGGGGAGCTGTTTTTT. Its protein is CASSVGVTNTGELFF.

V is TRBV27 and J is TRBJ1-4, with 9 bases fitting TRBD1. V lost 0 bases and J lost 8; bases outside the gene matches: 7. The CDR3 has 16 amino acids. Germline V gene sequence: CDR1 MNHEY, CDR2 SMNVEV (reference sequence). This CDR3 is CASSLSNRGQGEKLFF. CDR3 nucleotide sequence: TGTGCCAGCAGTTTATCCAACAGGGGGCAGGGAGAAAAACTGTTTTTT.

The chain joins TRBV20-1 to TRBJ2-5, with D unclear. V gave up 5 bases and J gave up 9 bases, with 19 bases separating them. Germline CDR1 and CDR2: DFQATT and SNEGSKA (reference sequence). The CDR3 has 13 amino acids. CDR3 sequence: CSAHGPINQPQYF. The CDR3 DNA reads TGCAGTGCTCACGGACCGATCAATCAGCCCCAGTACTTC.

Notes on this clonotype: The junction differs from germline at one of its ends, possibly a read error. The chain uses TRBV5-8 and TRBJ1-6; D unresolved. Germline CDR1 SGHTS, CDR2 YDEGEE. The CDR3 runs to 12 residues. CDR3 loop: CASSSRRACLRF. In nucleotides, the CDR3 is TGTGCCAGCAGCTCACGGAGGGCCTGTTTGCGCTTT.

This clonotype was picked up many times. V and J are TRBV19 and TRBJ2-7, with 8 bases matching TRBD1. The CDR3 has 13 residues. Germline CDR1 is LNHDA and CDR2 is SQIVND (reference sequence). Trimming at V came to 6 bases and at J to 6 bases, leaving 7 bases not matched to a gene. DNA for the CDR3: TGTGCCAGTAGCACGGACAGGGCATTCGAGCAGTACTTC. This gives the protein CASSTDRAFEQYF.

V usage is TRBV27 and J usage is TRBJ1-2; D is unclear. The V gene lost 0 bases and the J gene lost 0 bases, with 14 bases spanning the gap. The CDR3 has 17 amino acids. Germline assignment: CDR1 MNHEY and CDR2 SMNVEV (reference sequence). CDR3 loop: CASSLSPGVLPNYGYTF. CDR3 nucleotide sequence: TGTGCCAGCAGTTTATCGCCTGGGGTCCTTCCTAACTATGGCTACACCTTC.

The V gene is TRBV4-3, the J gene TRBJ2-3; 10 bases map to TRBD2. The trim removed 2 bases at V and 2 bases at J, leaving 7 bases unmatched. The CDR3 covers 17 residues. Germline CDR1 LGHNA, CDR2 YSLEER. CDR3 residues: CASSQSSSGGITDTQYF. CDR3 nucleotide sequence: TGCGCCAGCAGCCAATCGTCTAGCGGGGGTATCACAGATACGCAGTATTTT.

This clonotype was recorded at least ten times. The chain is built from TRBV11-2 and TRBJ2-5; D is uncertain. This CDR3 spans 16 amino acids. Germline V gives CDR1 SGHAT, CDR2 FQNNGV. V was trimmed by 4 bases and J by 1 base, leaving 16 bases between them. The CDR3 DNA follows: TGTGCCAGCAGCTCACATCGCCAGGCCCCCCAAGAGACCCAGTACTTC. Translated, it gives CASSSHRQAPQETQYF.

This clonotype has ten or more counts. The chain recombines TRBV7-9 with TRBJ2-7; D possibly corresponds to TRBD1 (6 bases). The germline V gene encodes CDR1 SEHNR and CDR2 FQNEAQ (reference sequence). V was trimmed by 1 base and J by 2 bases, leaving 9 bases between them. CDR3 length equals 14 residues. The CDR3: CASSLEQGTYEQYF. The CDR3 region has the DNA TGTGCCAGCAGCTTAGAGCAGGGGACCTACGAGCAGTACTTC.